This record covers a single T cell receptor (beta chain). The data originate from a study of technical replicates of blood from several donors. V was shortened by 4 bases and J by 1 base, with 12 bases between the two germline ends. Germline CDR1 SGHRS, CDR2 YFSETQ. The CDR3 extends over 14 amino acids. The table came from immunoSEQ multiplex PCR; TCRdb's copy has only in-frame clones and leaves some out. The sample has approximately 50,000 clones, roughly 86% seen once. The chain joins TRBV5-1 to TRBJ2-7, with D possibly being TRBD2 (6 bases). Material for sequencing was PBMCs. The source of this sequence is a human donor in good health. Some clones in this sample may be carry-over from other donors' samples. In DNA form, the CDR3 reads TGCGCCAGCAGCACCGAGGGACTGTCCTACGAGCAGTACTTC. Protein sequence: CASSTEGLSYEQYF.